The source of this TCR beta chain is a study of T-cell reconstitution after alpha-beta-depleted transplantation in children. This clonotype was seen a few times. Unique molecular identifiers were incorporated into the prepared TCRbeta library. In TCRdb, the PCR reads were re-called with MiXCR into one record per CDR3 protein. The sample consists of more than 550,000 distinct CDR3 sequences, roughly a tenth of them appearing once. The clonotype was recovered from a human donor who donated a stem cell graft to a child with acute myeloid leukemia. This specimen was PBMCs from the stem cell graft donor, taken from the stem cell graft.

The CDR3 loop reads CASSPDYKNEQFF. In nucleotides, the CDR3 is TGTGCCAGCTCACCGGACTATAAGAATGAGCAGTTCTTC. The chain links TRBV18 to TRBJ2-1; D possibly corresponds to TRBD2 (6 bases). Germline-derived CDR1 and CDR2 are KGHSH and LQKENI. The germline V and J ends were trimmed by 3 bases and 7 bases, with 10 bases remaining between them. This CDR3 comprises 13 residues.